This TCR beta chain originates from a study of blood T cell repertoires in COVID-19. Background on the study: Acute-phase and convalescent COVID-19 samples originated in the United States, Italy and Spain. PBMCs, B-cell-depleted T cells, or T cells were the source of the cDNA or gDNA that made up the material.

V lost 2 bases and J lost 1, with 5 bases in between. CDR1 is MNHEY and CDR2 is SVGAGI in the germline V gene. CDR3 length: 13 amino acids. Per the authors' pipeline: Reference gene primer amplification gave nucleated cell count estimates. Produced via immunoSEQ multiplex PCR; TCRdb's table is partial and in-frame only. That table is the source of V, J and clone size, and D and trimming were worked out from the DNA. Here the sample spans about 120,000 clones, more than 80% being singletons. The genes are TRBV6-5 and TRBJ1-1; D gene unclear. The sample taken for sequencing was peripheral blood. This receptor was obtained from a woman in her 40s with acute or convalescent COVID-19. The CDR3 is CASSYTRNTEAFF. As DNA, the CDR3 is TGTGCCAGCAGTTACACAAGGAACACTGAAGCTTTCTTT.